One sample yielded the 25 T cell receptor beta chains listed below, sequenced in a study of T cells in localized non-small cell lung cancer. Clones were read by immunoSEQ multiplex PCR, and TCRdb kept only the in-frame ones, dropping some. The sample includes under 40,000 clones, approximately 93% of them seen just once. The specimen comprised peripheral blood, sampled before any cancer treatment. These receptors originate from an older female donor with stage I lung adenocarcinoma.

The rearrangement joins TRBV10-2 to TRBJ1-1; no definite D call. V was cut by 7 bases and J by 1 base, with 4 bases left in between. There are 11 residues in the CDR3. Germline lookup yields CDR1 WSHSY and CDR2 SAAADI. The CDR3 sequence is CASISNTEAFF. As DNA, the CDR3 is TGCGCCAGCATCTCGAACACTGAAGCTTTCTTT.

About this clone itself: Mismatch with germline at one junction end may stem from a read error. The chain has TRBV5-6 and TRBJ1-6; 12 positions match TRBD1. This CDR3 comprises 14 residues. The germline V gene encodes CDR1 SGHDT and CDR2 YYEEEE. In nucleotides, the CDR3 is TGTGCCAGCAGCTTGGCTTGGGACAGGGGGCGCTTTCCCTTT. Its protein product is CASSLAWDRGRFPF.

V is TRBV20-1 and J is TRBJ2-3, with 8 bases aligning to TRBD2. J was trimmed by 5 bases and V by 8 bases; bases with no gene match: 3. Germline V gives CDR1 DFQATT, CDR2 SNEGSKA (reference sequence). The CDR3 totals 11 residues. The CDR3 DNA sequence: TGCAGTAGCGGGAGAGGAGATACGCAGTATTTT. Residues: CSSGRGDTQYF.

This clone was observed once. V and J are TRBV11-2 and TRBJ2-3; D unclear. In germline, CDR1 is SGHAT, CDR2 FQNNGV. Trimming stripped 0 bases from V and 0 bases from J, with 4 bases between. The CDR3 consists of 14 residues. CDR3 protein: CASSLDVSTDTQYF. CDR3 nucleotide sequence: TGTGCCAGCAGCTTAGACGTCAGCACAGATACGCAGTATTTT.

The chain has TRBV6-1 and TRBJ1-1; D unresolved. Germline V gene lookup returns CDR1 MNHNS and CDR2 SASEGT. The CDR3 spans 14 residues. V lost 5 bases and J lost 4, with 14 bases in between. The CDR3 is CASSPGNLGTEAFF. CDR3 coding DNA: TGTGCCAGCAGTCCCGGGAATCTGGGCACTGAAGCTTTCTTT.

The V and J genes are TRBV27 and TRBJ1-1, with unresolved D. Germline CDR1 and CDR2: MNHEY and SMNVEV (reference sequence). There are 13 residues in the CDR3. V was cut by 1 base and J by 6 bases, with 9 bases left in between. CDR3 sequence reads: CASSLFGYAEAFF. The CDR3 bases are TGTGCCAGCAGTTTATTCGGGTACGCTGAAGCTTTCTTT.

The V call is TRBV6-5, the J call TRBJ1-3, with D uncertain. Trimming removed 7 bases at V and 0 bases at J, with 10 bases between. From germline, CDR1 is MNHEY and CDR2 SVGAGI. The CDR3 spans 14 residues. The CDR3 spells CASTLGFSGNTIYF. For the CDR3, the DNA is TGTGCCAGCACCCTAGGGTTCTCTGGAAACACCATATATTTT.

The CDR3 reads CASSTRQGANEQYV. The CDR3 nucleotides read TGTGCCAGCAGCACCCGACAGGGGGCGAATGAGCAGTACGTC. The rearrangement joins TRBV5-4 to TRBJ2-7; 10 nucleotides agree with TRBD1. The CDR3 contains 14 residues. Germline V gives CDR1 SGHNT, CDR2 YYREEE (reference sequence). V was pared by 4 bases and J by 7 bases, with 8 bases of the junction left unmatched.

The chain joins TRBV7-6 to TRBJ2-3; no firm D call. The CDR3 runs 12 residues. V lost 5 bases and J 5 bases, leaving 8 bases between the germline ends. Germline-derived CDR1 and CDR2 are SGHVS and FNYEAQ. This chain's CDR3 is CASSPRRDTQYF. The CDR3 nucleotides read TGTGCCAGCAGCCCACGTCGAGATACGCAGTATTTT.

The chain combines TRBV28 with TRBJ1-2, with TRBD1 as a possible D gene (6 bases). The CDR3 has 14 residues. V was cut by 6 bases and J by 2 bases, with 13 bases left in between. In germline, CDR1 is MDHEN, CDR2 SYDVKM. The CDR3 spells CASRGGRPNYGYTF. CDR3 DNA: TGTGCCAGCAGAGGGGGGAGGCCCAACTATGGCTACACCTTC.

V is TRBV4-2 and J is TRBJ1-2; D remains unclear. The V gene lost 0 bases and the J gene lost 5 bases, with 13 bases spanning the gap. This CDR3 region has 15 residues. In germline, CDR1 is LGHNA, CDR2 YNFKEQ. The CDR3 DNA is TGTGCCAGCAGCCAAGATCGGCGTCAGAGTTATGGCTACACCTTC. Protein: CASSQDRRQSYGYTF.

The V and J genes are TRBV7-2 and TRBJ1-2; TRBD1 might be the D (5 bases). V lost 5 bases to trimming and J lost 0 bases, with 16 bases between them. The CDR3 is made up of 16 amino acids. Germline loops: CDR1 SGHTA, CDR2 FQGNSA. The CDR3 here is CASSRDNRQPNYGYTF. In DNA, the CDR3 is TGTGCCAGCAGCCGAGACAACAGGCAGCCTAACTATGGCTACACCTTC. The whole variable domain, remainder taken from reference TRBV7-2 and TRBJ1-2, is GAGVSQSPSNKVTEKGKDVELRCDPISGHTALYWYRQSLGQGLEFLIYFQGNSAPDKSGLPSDRFSAERTGGSVSTLTIQRTQQEDSAVYLCASSRDNRQPNYGYTFGSGTRLTVV.

The rearrangement joins TRBV9 to TRBJ1-3; tentative D call: TRBD1 (5 bases). The V gene lost 0 bases and the J gene lost 7 bases, with 11 bases spanning the gap. Germline-derived CDR1 and CDR2 are SGDLS and YYNGEE. The CDR3 is made up of 14 amino acids. CDR3 DNA sequence: TGTGCCAGCAGCGTAGTAGGGGAAGGGAACACCATATATTTT. This encodes CASSVVGEGNTIYF.

The V gene is TRBV29-1, the J gene TRBJ2-2, with D perhaps TRBD1 or TRBD2 (5 bases each). This CDR3 has 12 amino acids. V was pared by 7 bases and J by 6 bases, with 12 bases between. Germline CDR1 SQVTM, CDR2 ANQGSEA. For the CDR3, the DNA is TGCAGCGCTGGGGGATGGGCCGGGGAGCTGTTTTTT. Protein product: CSAGGWAGELFF.

CDR3 in DNA: TGTGCCAGCAGCTGGGGACAGGGCTACGAGCAGTACGTC. Translating gives CASSWGQGYEQYV. The rearrangement uses TRBV5-4 and TRBJ2-7; 9 nucleotides agree with TRBD1. Per germline, CDR1 SGHNT and CDR2 YYREEE (reference sequence). The CDR3 is 13 amino acids. Germline trimming cut 3 bases from V and 3 bases from J; bases unmatched to any gene: 1.

This clone has a single count. V gene TRBV30 combines with J gene TRBJ2-2; D is uncertain. Germline V gene sequence: CDR1 GTSNPN, CDR2 SVGIG (reference sequence). CDR3 length equals 14 residues. The V end lost 0 bases, the J end lost 0 bases, and 5 bases lay between the germline ends. Here the CDR3 DNA reads TGTGCCTGGAGTGTACTCACGAACACCGGGGAGCTGTTTTTT. Translated: CAWSVLTNTGELFF.

The chain combines TRBV5-1 with TRBJ2-2; weak D call: TRBD2 (6 bases). The V end was cut by 0 bases, the J end by 4 bases, with 10 bases between. Per germline, CDR1 SGHRS and CDR2 YFSETQ. This CDR3 is 15 amino acids long. CDR3 nucleotides: TGCGCCAGCAGCTTGGGCGGGAAACCCACCGGGGAGCTGTTTTTT. This gives the protein CASSLGGKPTGELFF.

The rearrangement uses TRBV19 and TRBJ2-3; 14 bases match TRBD2. The germline CDR1 and CDR2 sequences are LNHDA and SQIVND (reference sequence). CDR3 size: 17 residues. The junction had 7 bases not matched to a gene; V was cut back by 3 bases and J by 5 bases. CDR3 DNA sequence: TGTGCCAGTAGTATTAGCAGACTAGCGGGAGGGATAGATACGCAGTATTTT. It encodes CASSISRLAGGIDTQYF.

The chain has TRBV7-2 and TRBJ2-1; D uncertain. The CDR3 length is 17 residues. V was cut by 1 base and J by 2 bases, with 15 bases left in between. Germline V gives CDR1 SGHTA, CDR2 FQGNSA. The CDR3 reads CASSLGWVGGAYNEQFF. The CDR3 DNA reads as TGTGCCAGCAGCTTAGGGTGGGTTGGTGGGGCCTACAATGAGCAGTTCTTC.

This chain connects TRBV18 to TRBJ2-1; D is ambiguous. V lost 5 bases to trimming and J lost 0 bases, with 11 bases between them. This CDR3 region has 15 residues. Germline CDR1 is KGHSH and CDR2 is LQKENI. The CDR3 loop reads CASSLGGSSYNEQFF. DNA for the CDR3: TGTGCCAGCTCATTAGGTGGAAGCTCCTACAATGAGCAGTTCTTC.

This clone was recorded once. The chain employs TRBV6-1 and TRBJ1-2; TRBD1 might be the D (5 bases). The CDR3 contains 12 residues. Between the trimmed V and J ends, which lost 2 bases and 8 bases, there was a span of 9 bases. Germline V gene sequence: CDR1 MNHNS, CDR2 SASEGT. The CDR3 nucleotides read TGTGCCAGCAGTGAATCTAGGGGCGGCTACACCTTC. Translated, it gives CASSESRGGYTF.

This sequence joins TRBV7-2 and TRBJ2-1; D is possibly TRBD1 or TRBD2 (6 bases each). Germline-derived CDR1 and CDR2 are SGHTA and FQGNSA. CDR3 length: 17 amino acids. Trimming cost V 3 bases and J 2 bases, with 17 bases left between them. CDR3 in DNA: TGTGCCAGCAGCTTGGGGGCTAGCGCCCTAGCCTACAATGAGCAGTTCTTC. It specifies CASSLGASALAYNEQFF.

This chain links TRBV14 with TRBJ1-1; the match to TRBD1 covers 9 bases. Germline V gene lookup returns CDR1 SGHDN and CDR2 FVKESK. The V segment lost 4 bases and the J segment 5 bases; nucleotides outside the gene matches: 5. CDR3 length: 14 amino acids. In nucleotides, the CDR3 is TGTGCCAGCAGCCCGACAGGGGGGCGGACTGAAGCTTTCTTT. Protein product: CASSPTGGRTEAFF.

This clone has only one observation. One end of the junction varies from germline; a read error may be responsible. The chain couples TRBV28 to TRBJ1-4, with D perhaps matching TRBD1 (5 bases). The CDR3 length is 16 residues. The germline V gene has CDR1 MDHEN and CDR2 SYDVKM. The CDR3 DNA reads as TGTGCCCGCAGCCTTTGGGGGGGGAGGGGTTATGAAAAACTGTTTTTT. It translates to CARSLWGGRGYEKLFF.

This chain uses TRBV7-9 with TRBJ1-2, with D possibly TRBD1 on 6 matching bases. The CDR3 runs 16 residues. Germline-derived CDR1 and CDR2 are SEHNR and FQNEAQ (reference sequence). V was clipped by 2 bases and J by 0 bases, with 13 bases between them. The CDR3 DNA reads as TGTGCCAGCAGCTTAAAGGACAGCACTGCTAACTATGGCTACACCTTC. Encoded protein: CASSLKDSTANYGYTF. The variable domain in full, completed from reference TRBV7-9 and TRBJ1-2, reads DTGVSQNPRHKITKRGQNVTFRCDPISEHNRLYWYRQTLGQGPEFLTYFQNEAQLEKSRLLSDRFSAERPKGSFSTLEIQRTEQGDSAMYLCASSLKDSTANYGYTFGSGTRLTVV.